The clone carrying this T cell receptor (beta chain) is deemed medium-sized. Its antigen remains unknown. This record belongs to a study of T and B cells in COVID-19 patients. The overall study: Peripheral blood came from COVID-19 patients with active infection or after recovery. Most recovered patients had mild to moderate COVID-19 treated as outpatients.

V lost 1 base to trimming and J lost 6 bases, with 9 bases between them. The CDR3 consists of 12 residues. Germline V gene sequence: CDR1 SQVTM, CDR2 ANQGSEA. TRB was amplified from about 240-490 ng of blood genomic DNA. General study points: In COVID-19 patients, T cell receptor beta variable and joining gene use was reportedly strongly skewed. Highly clonal in active COVID-19, TRB repertoires exceeded healthy-donor diversity and richness at recovery.

Multiplex PCR with BIOMED2 TRB-A/B primer pools amplified TRB rearrangements. TCRdb re-called the multiplex PCR reads through MiXCR, storing one row per CDR3 protein. The repertoire holds 15,000 to 20,000 distinct CDR3 sequences, with over 30% as singletons. The V call is TRBV29-1, the J call TRBJ1-2; D ambiguous. The sample was blood. The clonotype comes from a human donor with active COVID-19. The CDR3, as DNA: TGCAGCGTTGAAGGTCGGGAGGATGGCTACACCTTC. Protein sequence: CSVEGREDGYTF. Full variable domain (outside the CDR3, taken from reference TRBV29-1 and TRBJ1-2): SAVISQKPSRDICQRGTSLTIQCQVDSQVTMMFWYRQQPGQSLTLIATANQGSEATYESGFVIDKFPISRPNLTFSTLTVSNMSPEDSSIYLCSVEGREDGYTFGSGTRLTVV.